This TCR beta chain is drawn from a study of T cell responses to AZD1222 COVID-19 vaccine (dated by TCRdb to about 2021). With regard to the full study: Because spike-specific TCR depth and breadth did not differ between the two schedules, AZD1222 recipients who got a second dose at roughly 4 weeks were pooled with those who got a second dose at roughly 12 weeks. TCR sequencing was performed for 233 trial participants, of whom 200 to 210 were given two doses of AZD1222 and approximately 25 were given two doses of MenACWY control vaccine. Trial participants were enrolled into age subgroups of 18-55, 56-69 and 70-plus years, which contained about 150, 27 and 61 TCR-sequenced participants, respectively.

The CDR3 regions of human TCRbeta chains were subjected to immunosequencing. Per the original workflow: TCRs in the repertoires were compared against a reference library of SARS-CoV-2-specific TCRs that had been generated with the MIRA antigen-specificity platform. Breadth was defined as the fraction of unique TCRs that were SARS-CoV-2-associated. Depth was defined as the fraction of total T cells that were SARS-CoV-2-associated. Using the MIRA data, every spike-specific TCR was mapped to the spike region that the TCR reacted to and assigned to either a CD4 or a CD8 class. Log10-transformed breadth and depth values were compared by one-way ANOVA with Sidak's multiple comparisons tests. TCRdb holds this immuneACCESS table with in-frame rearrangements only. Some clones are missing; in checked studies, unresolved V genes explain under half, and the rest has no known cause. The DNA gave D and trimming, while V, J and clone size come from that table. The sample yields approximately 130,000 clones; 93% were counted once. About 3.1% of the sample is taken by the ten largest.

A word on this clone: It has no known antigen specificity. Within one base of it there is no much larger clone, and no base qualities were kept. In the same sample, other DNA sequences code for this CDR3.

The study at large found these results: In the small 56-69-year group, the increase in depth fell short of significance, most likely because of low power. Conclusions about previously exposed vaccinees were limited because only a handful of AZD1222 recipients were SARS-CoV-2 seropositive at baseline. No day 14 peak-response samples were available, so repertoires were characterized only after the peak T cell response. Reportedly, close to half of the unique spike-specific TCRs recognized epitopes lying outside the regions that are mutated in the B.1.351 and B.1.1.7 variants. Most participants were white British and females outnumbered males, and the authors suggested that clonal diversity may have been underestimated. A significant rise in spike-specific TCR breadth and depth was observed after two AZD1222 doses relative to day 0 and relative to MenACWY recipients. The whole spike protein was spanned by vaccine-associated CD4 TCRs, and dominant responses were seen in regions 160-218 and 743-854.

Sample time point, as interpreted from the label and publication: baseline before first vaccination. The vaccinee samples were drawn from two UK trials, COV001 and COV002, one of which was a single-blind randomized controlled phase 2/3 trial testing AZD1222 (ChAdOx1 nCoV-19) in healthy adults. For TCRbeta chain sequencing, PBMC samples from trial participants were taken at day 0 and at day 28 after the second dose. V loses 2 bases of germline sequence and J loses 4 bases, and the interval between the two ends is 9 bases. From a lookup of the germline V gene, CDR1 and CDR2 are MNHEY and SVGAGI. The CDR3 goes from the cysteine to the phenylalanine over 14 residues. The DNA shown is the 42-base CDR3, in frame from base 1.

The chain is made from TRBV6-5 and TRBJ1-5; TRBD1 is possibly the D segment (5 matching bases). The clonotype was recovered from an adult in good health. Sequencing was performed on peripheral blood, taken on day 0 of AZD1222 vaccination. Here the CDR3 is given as CASSYGGGNQPQHF. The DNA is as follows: TGTGCCAGCAGTTACGGGGGAGGTAATCAGCCCCAGCATTTT.